This entry is about one T cell receptor beta chain. The antigen remains undetermined. At one boundary the junction diverges from the germline segment, which might be a read error. CDR1 is LGHNA, CDR2 YNFKEQ, per germline. The CDR3 totals 12 residues. This specimen comes from a study of T-cell memory formation after mild COVID-19. Findings and caveats of the study: The main location of contracting CD4+ clones was CM and EM, and that of contracting CD8+ clones was EMRA.

TCRdb used MiXCR to reprocess the 5' RACE reads, holding one entry per CDR3 protein. The table has 350,000 to 450,000 distinct CDR3 sequences, 28% seen once. The V and J genes are TRBV4-2 and TRBJ2-7; D is uncertain. The TCR originated in an adult woman who had mild COVID-19 (a few samples of this study predate the infection). Cell type and time point are not known. Input material: PBMCs or a T cell subset sorted from them (not recorded which). CDR3 in DNA: TGTGCCGGCAGCCAAGACGCCTACGAGCAGTACTTC. Its translation is CAGSQDAYEQYF.